These 9 T cell receptor beta chains share one sample of origin, sequenced in a study of T cells after yellow fever vaccination (dated by TCRdb to 2018 to 2020). The sample's treatment or condition label, in plain terms: live attenuated yellow fever vaccine strain. Library generation was performed with 5' RACE. This sample was sequenced with an Illumina NovaSeq 6000. TCRdb redid the processing of the public reads, applying fastp at Q25 and MiXCR, and retained in-frame beta chains. Here each entry gathers all rows of one CDR3 protein and keeps the most common genes and DNA. In this sample the table shows nearly 300,000 distinct CDR3 sequences, approximately 8% of which occur a single time. About 3.7% of the sample is held by the ten biggest clonotypes. The sample consisted of CD4+ T cells sorted from PBMCs, taken 5 days after the yellow fever booster vaccination. The receptor source for this set is a man between 18 and 29 years old who received the YFV17D yellow fever vaccine.

This clonotype was observed many times. The V call is TRBV20-1, the J call TRBJ2-4, with TRBD2 matching 10 bases. There are 14 residues in the CDR3. Germline CDR1 is DFQATT and CDR2 is SNEGSKA (reference sequence). V lost 1 base, J lost 6 bases, and 3 bases stayed unmatched. The CDR3 DNA is TGCAGTGCTAGAGTACGGACTAGCGGAAACATTCAGTACTTC. Translation gives CSARVRTSGNIQYF.

This clonotype has a count of ten or more. V usage is TRBV5-6 and J usage is TRBJ1-1, with 11 bases that match TRBD1. Germline V gives CDR1 SGHDT, CDR2 YYEEEE. This CDR3 is 14 amino acids long. J was trimmed by 5 bases and V by 6 bases; bases with no gene match: 6. The CDR3 is CASILGTGGTEAFF. CDR3 in DNA: TGTGCCAGCATCCTCGGGACAGGGGGAACTGAAGCTTTCTTT.

This clonotype turned up a few times. The chain recombines TRBV5-6 with TRBJ2-7; possibly TRBD1 for D (5 bases). Trimming took 3 bases from V and 3 from J, leaving 13 bases between them. Germline values: CDR1 SGHDT, CDR2 YYEEEE. The CDR3 runs to 14 residues. CDR3 bases: TGTGCCAGCAGCTCGATCGACAGATTCTACGAGCAGTACTTC. Translated: CASSSIDRFYEQYF. The full variable domain, rest sourced from reference TRBV5-6 and TRBJ2-7, is DAGVTQSPTHLIKTRGQQVTLRCSPKSGHDTVSWYQQALGQGPQFIFQYYEEEERQRGNFPDRFSGHQFPNYSSELNVNALLLGDSALYLCASSSIDRFYEQYFGPGTRLTVT.

At least ten counts were recorded for this clonotype. The genes are TRBV5-5 and TRBJ2-7, with a possible D match to TRBD2 (5 bases). This CDR3 contains 15 residues. From germline, CDR1 is SGHKS and CDR2 YYEKEE (reference sequence). Trimming shortened V by 5 bases and J by 0 bases, and 15 bases separated the two germline ends. The CDR3 loop is CASSRGVISSYEQYF. The CDR3 bases are TGTGCCAGCAGTCGGGGTGTCATAAGCTCCTACGAGCAGTACTTC.

This clonotype was found a few times. This chain links TRBV5-8 with TRBJ2-4; possibly TRBD1 for D (6 bases). CDR1 SGHTS and CDR2 YDEGEE come from the germline V gene. V lost 4 bases and J lost 0, with 11 bases in between. The CDR3 runs 15 residues. DNA for the CDR3: TGTGCCAGCAGCCATCAGGGGTTAGCCAAAAACATTCAGTACTTC. It codes for CASSHQGLAKNIQYF.

The CDR3 loop reads CASSLIPGLAGGPSTGELFF. The CDR3 DNA is TGTGCCAGCAGTTTAATTCCGGGACTAGCGGGGGGCCCGTCGACCGGGGAGCTGTTTTTT. This sequence joins TRBV12-3 or TRBV12-4 and TRBJ2-2, with 15 bases fitting TRBD2. The CDR3 contains 20 residues. After removal of 2 bases from V and 5 bases from J, the junction contained 12 bases not matched to a gene.

This clonotype was observed many times. This chain uses TRBV9 with TRBJ2-2; 9 bases match TRBD1. The V and J ends lost 0 bases and 4 bases, in that order; junction bases with no gene match: 7. The CDR3 length is 17 residues. The germline V gene encodes CDR1 SGDLS and CDR2 YYNGEE. This CDR3 reads CASSVASGTGFTGELFF. For the CDR3, the DNA is TGTGCCAGCAGCGTAGCAAGTGGGACAGGGTTCACCGGGGAGCTGTTTTTT.

This chain links TRBV30 with TRBJ1-2; possible D gene TRBD1, 6 bases. CDR3 length: 16 residues. CDR1 is GTSNPN and CDR2 is SVGIG in the germline V gene (reference sequence). The V end lost 2 bases, the J end lost 0 bases, and 16 bases lay between the germline ends. CDR3 DNA sequence: TGTGCCTGGAGTTCGCCCCGGGACAAGTCTAACTATGGCTACACCTTC. This codes for CAWSSPRDKSNYGYTF.

There are a few counts of this clonotype. The chain joins TRBV7-9 to TRBJ2-7; D could derive from TRBD1 or TRBD2 (5 bases each). The CDR3 contains 12 residues. Germline V gene data show CDR1 as SEHNR and CDR2 as FQNEAQ (reference sequence). V dropped 5 bases and J dropped 4 bases, with 9 bases sitting between them. The DNA of the CDR3 is TGTGCCAGCAGCCGGGGCGGATACGAGCAGTACTTC. The encoded protein is CASSRGGYEQYF.